These 21 T cell receptor beta chains were sequenced from one sample in a study of beta chain features in type 1 diabetes. TCRB transcripts that were expressed got sequenced, as all of the isolated RNA had been reverse transcribed. This table comes from immunoSEQ multiplex PCR, and its TCRdb copy is limited to in-frame clones, with some not included. The sample has 200,000 to 250,000 clones, roughly an eighth seen once. Sequences were obtained from naive CD4+ T cells from blood. These receptors were obtained from a woman aged 40 to 55 in good health.

V is TRBV19 and J is TRBJ1-2; tentatively, D is TRBD1 (5 bases). Germline V gene data show CDR1 as LNHDA and CDR2 as SQIVND (reference sequence). This CDR3 is built from 12 residues. Deletions cut 7 bases from V and 3 bases from J, with 9 bases between. CDR3 amino acids: CASTDTYYGYTF. CDR3 DNA: TGTGCCAGTACGGACACATACTATGGCTACACCTTC.

This clone was counted between two and nine times. The chain employs TRBV11-2 and TRBJ2-7, with D perhaps TRBD2 (5 bases). Trimming took 6 bases from V and 0 from J, leaving 15 bases between them. Germline V gene data show CDR1 as SGHAT and CDR2 as FQNNGV. The CDR3 totals 15 residues. The CDR3 loop is CASSPRAGDSYEQYF. The CDR3 bases are TGTGCCAGCAGTCCCCGGGCCGGGGACTCCTACGAGCAGTACTTC.

This sequence joins TRBV5-1 and TRBJ1-6, with TRBD1 as a possible D gene (5 bases). Per germline, CDR1 SGHRS and CDR2 YFSETQ. The CDR3 spans 15 residues. Trimming left V 0 bases short and J 8 bases short, with 12 bases between. The CDR3: CASSLAGKGYSPLHF. CDR3 coding DNA: TGCGCCAGCAGCTTGGCTGGCAAGGGGTATTCACCCCTCCACTTT.

This clone has just a few counts. The rearrangement uses TRBV6-5 and TRBJ1-4; the D gene is possibly TRBD1 (6 bases). V shed 2 bases and J shed 8 bases, with 18 bases lying between them. This CDR3 is built from 16 residues. Germline loops: CDR1 MNHEY, CDR2 SVGAGI. This CDR3 is CASSYRGSFLREKLFF. The CDR3 region has the DNA TGTGCCAGCAGTTACAGGGGGAGCTTCTTACGGGAAAAACTGTTTTTT.

This clone has just a few counts. This sequence joins TRBV11-2 and TRBJ1-6; no firm D call. V was pared by 1 base and J by 6 bases, with 10 bases between. Germline loops: CDR1 SGHAT, CDR2 FQNNGV. This CDR3 has 15 amino acids. The CDR3 protein is CASSLVQLINSPLHF. The CDR3 DNA sequence: TGTGCCAGCAGCTTAGTTCAGTTAATTAATTCACCCCTCCACTTT.

In its sample, this clone was seen a few times. Other DNA sequences within the sample encode an identical CDR3. The J gene is TRBJ2-7, the V gene TRBV5-1; 13 bases agree with TRBD2. Germline V lookup: CDR1 SGHRS, CDR2 YFSETQ. Losses at the gene ends were 4 bases for V and 6 bases for J; bases not matched to a gene: 4. The CDR3 sequence is 14 residues long. CDR3 nucleotides: TGCGCCAGCAGCCTCGGACTAGCGGGGGCCGAGCAGTACTTC. Its translation is CASSLGLAGAEQYF.

V is TRBV2 and J is TRBJ1-2, with D uncertain. CDR1 is SNHLY and CDR2 is FYNNEI in the germline V gene. Trimming removed 4 bases at V and 4 bases at J, with 10 bases between. The CDR3 has 13 amino acids. In DNA form, the CDR3 reads TGTGCCAGCAGTGTAGAGCGGACCTATGGCTACACCTTC. Its translation: CASSVERTYGYTF.

This clone was counted only a few times. V gene TRBV5-1 combines with J gene TRBJ2-7; D perhaps matches TRBD2 (6 bases). Trimming shortened V by 2 bases and J by 6 bases, and 15 bases separated the two germline ends. CDR1 and CDR2 (germline): SGHRS, YFSETQ. The CDR3 runs to 14 residues. The CDR3 DNA reads as TGCGCCAGCAGCTTCGGGGGAACGAACGTCGAGCAGTACTTC. Translated: CASSFGGTNVEQYF.

The chain recombines TRBV5-4 with TRBJ2-7; possibly TRBD1 for D (6 bases). V lost 1 base, J lost 2 bases, and 10 bases lay in between. There are 14 residues in the CDR3. CDR1 and CDR2 (germline): SGHNT, YYREEE (reference sequence). Here the CDR3 reads CASSLTGFTYEQYF. DNA of the CDR3: TGTGCCAGCAGCTTGACAGGGTTCACCTACGAGCAGTACTTC.

Only a few counts were recorded for this clone. The V call is TRBV15, the J call TRBJ2-5, with TRBD1 matching over 8 bases. The V gene's germline CDR1 is LNHNV and CDR2 YYDKDF (reference sequence). The length of the CDR3 is 14 residues. V was clipped by 1 base and J by 4 bases; unmatched bases: 2. The CDR3 sequence is CATSRAGGGETQYF. The DNA for the CDR3 is TGTGCCACCAGCAGAGCAGGGGGCGGAGAGACCCAGTACTTC.

This chain joins TRBV5-1 and TRBJ2-7; D gene uncertain. This CDR3 has 13 amino acids. Trimming cost V 1 base and J 6 bases, with 11 bases left between them. Per germline, CDR1 SGHRS and CDR2 YFSETQ. CDR3 coding DNA: TGCGCCAGCAGCTTGCAACCCGAGGCCGAGCAGTACTTC. This gives the protein CASSLQPEAEQYF.

The gene calls are TRBV10-3 and TRBJ2-7; 7 nucleotides agree with TRBD2. V shed 11 bases, J shed 1 base, and the junction held 2 bases outside the gene matches. Germline CDR1 is ENHRY and CDR2 is SYGVKD. The CDR3 is made up of 11 amino acids. The CDR3 sequence: CASAGSYEQYF. In nucleotides, the CDR3 is TGTGCCTCAGCGGGATCCTACGAGCAGTACTTC.

This clone occurred a few times. The sample contains more than one DNA sequence encoding this CDR3. The V and J genes are TRBV7-8 and TRBJ2-7; 15 positions agree with TRBD2. Trimming at V came to 5 bases and at J to 4 bases, leaving 3 bases not matched to a gene. Germline CDR1 is SGHVS and CDR2 is FQNEAQ. This CDR3 region has 15 residues. DNA for the CDR3: TGTGCCAGCAGCCTGGGACTAGCGGGAGGTTACGAGCAGTACTTC. It is translated as CASSLGLAGGYEQYF.

The rearrangement joins TRBV7-2 to TRBJ2-5; TRBD1 matches 7 bases. The V gene's germline CDR1 is SGHTA and CDR2 FQGNSA. CDR3 length: 14 amino acids. V was clipped by 5 bases and J by 7 bases; unmatched bases: 10. The CDR3: CASSPGTEKGTQYF. For the CDR3, the DNA is TGTGCCAGCAGCCCCGGGACAGAAAAGGGGACCCAGTACTTC. Supplemented by reference TRBV7-2 and TRBJ2-5, the full variable domain reads GAGVSQSPSNKVTEKGKDVELRCDPISGHTALYWYRQSLGQGLEFLIYFQGNSAPDKSGLPSDRFSAERTGGSVSTLTIQRTQQEDSAVYLCASSPGTEKGTQYFGPGTRLLVL.

This chain connects TRBV18 to TRBJ2-1; 14 nucleotides align to TRBD2. V was clipped by 0 bases and J by 8 bases; unmatched bases: 3. Germline lookup yields CDR1 KGHSH and CDR2 LQKENI. The CDR3 sequence is 16 residues long. Written as DNA, the CDR3 is TGTGCCAGCTCACCACCAAGGGGACTAGCGGGGGATGAGCAGTTCTTC. It translates to CASSPPRGLAGDEQFF. The full variable domain, completed using reference TRBV18 and TRBJ2-1, is NAGVMQNPRHLVRRRGQEARLRCSPMKGHSHVYWYRQLPEEGLKFMVYLQKENIIDESGMPKERFSAEFPKEGPSILRIQQVVRGDSAAYFCASSPPRGLAGDEQFFGPGTRLTVL.

This clone was found a few times. The genes are TRBV13 and TRBJ2-7, with 11 bases that match TRBD2. V lost 2 bases and J lost 4; bases outside the gene matches: 7. Germline V CDR1 and CDR2: PRHDT, FYEKMQ (reference sequence). CDR3 length equals 16 residues. The DNA for the CDR3 is TGTGCCAGCAGCTTACTGGGGCTAGCGGGGGGATACGAGCAGTACTTC. This encodes CASSLLGLAGGYEQYF.

This chain joins TRBV10-3 and TRBJ1-3; 7 positions match TRBD1. J was trimmed by 2 bases and V by 6 bases; bases with no gene match: 7. The CDR3 totals 15 residues. CDR1 and CDR2 (germline): ENHRY, SYGVKD. The CDR3 spells CAISADRATGNTIYF. In DNA, the CDR3 is TGTGCCATCAGCGCCGACAGGGCGACTGGAAACACCATATATTTT.

The V gene is TRBV5-4, the J gene TRBJ2-5; 10 nucleotides agree with TRBD2. This CDR3 region has 15 residues. From germline, CDR1 is SGHNT and CDR2 YYREEE (reference sequence). V lost 2 bases to trimming and J lost 7 bases; unmatched junction nucleotides: 8. The CDR3 DNA follows: TGTGCCAGCAGCTTTCCTAGCGGGGGCCCTGGGACCCAGTACTTC. Its protein is CASSFPSGGPGTQYF.

The chain combines TRBV9 with TRBJ2-2; 7 bases match TRBD1. This CDR3 region has 16 residues. V shed 3 bases, J shed 0 bases, and the junction held 5 bases outside the gene matches. CDR1 and CDR2 from the germline V gene are SGDLS and YYNGEE. CDR3 bases: TGTGCCAGCAGCGCTTACGGGACAGCGAACACCGGGGAGCTGTTTTTT. Residues: CASSAYGTANTGELFF.

The chain employs TRBV27 and TRBJ2-5; D not certain. CDR3 size: 13 residues. CDR1 is MNHEY, CDR2 SMNVEV, per germline (reference sequence). Trimming removed 4 bases at V and 1 base at J, with 7 bases between. The CDR3: CASSSPLQETQYF. The CDR3 coding sequence is TGTGCCAGCAGTTCCCCCCTCCAAGAGACCCAGTACTTC.

The rearrangement joins TRBV19 to TRBJ2-2; 8 bases are a match to TRBD1. Losses at the gene ends were 6 bases for V and 4 bases for J; bases not matched to a gene: 4. The CDR3 is made up of 14 amino acids. Germline V gives CDR1 LNHDA, CDR2 SQIVND (reference sequence). CDR3 residues: CASRTGAGTGELFF. The CDR3 DNA follows: TGTGCCAGTAGGACAGGGGCGGGCACCGGGGAGCTGTTTTTT. The entire variable domain, with the rest obtained from reference TRBV19 and TRBJ2-2, is as follows: DGGITQSPKYLFRKEGQNVTLSCEQNLNHDAMYWYRQDPGQGLRLIYYSQIVNDFQKGDIAEGYSVSREKKESFPLTVTSAQKNPTAFYLCASRTGAGTGELFFGEGSRLTVL.